This T cell receptor (beta chain) came from a study of blood T cell repertoires in COVID-19 (TCRdb year 2020). Turning to the overall study: Samples from collaborators originated in the United States, Italy and Spain and spanned both the acute and convalescent phases of COVID-19. Samples came from the ongoing ImmuneRACE study (first 160 participants) plus 1,254 subjects from 6 global collaborators. The dataset comprised deeply sampled blood TCRbeta repertoires from subjects exposed to, actively infected with, or recovered from COVID-19. The material from the prospective study consisted of cDNA or gDNA derived from T cells, B-cell-depleted T cells, or PBMCs. The repertoires were made available in a free public database intended to serve as a resource for research on the immune response to SARS-CoV-2. Nearly every sample came with metadata listing a de-identified subject ID, COVID-19 status, age in years and sex. Where available, HLA class I and class II types were taken from metadata supplied by the sample provider and were not determined by assay-based typing. What the research found in general, with its limitations: Clinical and demographic metadata were provided uncurated, with the amount varying by source and participant.

TCRbeta CDR3 regions were amplified from genomic DNA by means of the immunoSEQ Assay, a bias-controlled multiplex PCR. The authors' pipeline ran thus. Nucleated cell counts per sample were estimated from amplification of reference gene primers within the assay. Sequence reads were collapsed and filtered to measure the absolute abundance of every unique TCRbeta CDR3 rearrangement. For each sample, productive Simpson clonality was calculated as the square root of Simpson's diversity index across productive rearrangements. Held by TCRdb, this immuneACCESS table contains in-frame sequences only and omits some clones. Under half of the omission traces to an unresolved V gene where checked; the cause of the rest is unknown. From that table come the V and J calls and clone size; the DNA was used to work out D and trimming. Within this sample are about 71,000 clones, with approximately 90% of them counted one time only. Approximately 2.7% of the sample goes to the ten largest clones.

To note about this clone: Its antigen is unknown. There are no base qualities to consult, and no much larger clone falls within one base.

Collaborating institutions collected whole blood in K2EDTA tubes following their own protocols. For TCRbeta analysis, collaborators shipped samples in one of three forms: frozen whole blood, isolated PBMCs, or DNA extracted from either of those sample types. Specimen: peripheral blood. The clonotype originates from a man aged 50 to 59 with acute or convalescent COVID-19.

The CDR3 sequence is CASRALVGSYNEQFF. The nucleotide sequence is TGTGCCAGCAGGGCACTAGTCGGCTCCTACAATGAGCAGTTCTTC. The rearranged segments are TRBV6-5 and TRBJ2-1; TRBD2 is a weak D gene call, 5 bases matching. From cysteine to phenylalanine, the CDR3 is 15 amino acids long. Only CDR3 DNA remains: 45 bases, in frame from the first base. In the germline V gene, CDR1 corresponds to MNHEY and CDR2 to SVGAGI. The V end loses 6 bases and the J end loses 0 bases, and a stretch of 12 bases separates them.